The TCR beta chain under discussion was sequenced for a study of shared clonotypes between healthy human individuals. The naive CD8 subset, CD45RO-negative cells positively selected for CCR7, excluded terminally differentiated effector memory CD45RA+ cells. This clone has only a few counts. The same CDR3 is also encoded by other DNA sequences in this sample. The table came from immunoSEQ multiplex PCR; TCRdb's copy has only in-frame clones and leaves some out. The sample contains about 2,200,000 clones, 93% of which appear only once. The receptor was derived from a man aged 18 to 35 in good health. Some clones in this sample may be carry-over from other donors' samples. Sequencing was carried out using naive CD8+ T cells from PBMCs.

The CDR3 here is CASSSRDSSYNEQFF. CDR3 nucleotide sequence: TGTGCCAGCAGCTCCCGGGACAGCTCCTACAATGAGCAGTTCTTC. The chain links TRBV13 to TRBJ2-1, with 7 bases fitting TRBD1. The CDR3 length is 15 residues. Per the germline V gene, CDR1 is PRHDT and CDR2 is FYEKMQ (reference sequence). The junction had 3 bases not matched to a gene; V was cut back by 4 bases and J by 0 bases.